The 9 T cell receptor beta chains reported below all come from one sample, sequenced in a study of T cells after yellow fever vaccination. Using its own MiXCR run on the 5' RACE reads, TCRdb lists one record per CDR3 protein. Among some 320,000 distinct CDR3 sequences, 8.5% to 9% were seen once, and the ten largest hold roughly 18%. The material sequenced was PBMCs, taken on the day of the first yellow fever vaccination. The receptors were sampled from a man aged 18 to 29 who received the YFV17D yellow fever vaccine.

The chain has TRBV19 and TRBJ1-1; tentative D call: TRBD1 (6 bases). The length of the CDR3 is 15 residues. V dropped 4 bases and J dropped 0 bases, with 12 bases sitting between them. Per germline, CDR1 LNHDA and CDR2 SQIVND (reference sequence). CDR3 sequence (DNA): TGTGCCAGTAGTACTAAACAGGGAATGAACACTGAAGCTTTCTTT. It translates to CASSTKQGMNTEAFF. Using reference TRBV19 and TRBJ1-1 for the parts outside the CDR3, the full variable domain is DGGITQSPKYLFRKEGQNVTLSCEQNLNHDAMYWYRQDPGQGLRLIYYSQIVNDFQKGDIAEGYSVSREKKESFPLTVTSAQKNPTAFYLCASSTKQGMNTEAFFGQGTRLTVV.

The gene calls are TRBV7-9 and TRBJ1-1; D not certain. V shed 4 bases and J shed 7 bases, with 10 bases lying between them. From germline, CDR1 is SEHNR and CDR2 FQNEAQ (reference sequence). This CDR3 has 12 amino acids. For the CDR3, the DNA is TGTGCCAGCAGCTCCTCAGTAGTTGAAGCTTTCTTT. Amino acids: CASSSSVVEAFF.

The table lists this clonotype with a few counts. V is TRBV27 and J is TRBJ1-5; a possible D gene is TRBD1 (5 bases). CDR1 is MNHEY, CDR2 SMNVEV, per germline (reference sequence). V gave up 5 bases and J gave up 7 bases, with 18 bases separating them. The CDR3 contains 15 residues. The chain's CDR3 is CASSPGVGGGQPQHF. The CDR3 nucleotides are TGTGCCAGCAGTCCCGGGGTTGGGGGTGGGCAGCCCCAGCATTTT.

This clonotype has ten or more counts. The CDR3 protein is CASSWNYGGTEAFF. CDR3 DNA sequence: TGTGCCAGCAGTTGGAATTACGGAGGAACTGAAGCTTTCTTT. The genes are TRBV6-5 and TRBJ1-1; the D is unclear. V lost 4 bases and J 5 bases, leaving 14 bases between the germline ends. The CDR3 covers 14 residues. Germline loops: CDR1 MNHEY, CDR2 SVGAGI.

This clonotype has only a few counts. The gene calls are TRBV5-1 and TRBJ2-7; 8 nucleotides line up with TRBD1. Trimming cost V 4 bases and J 6 bases; bases outside gene matches: 9. This CDR3 comprises 14 residues. CDR1 SGHRS and CDR2 YFSETQ come from the germline V gene. The CDR3 here is CASSLTGASGEQYV. In DNA form, the CDR3 reads TGCGCCAGCAGCCTGACAGGGGCGTCCGGCGAGCAGTACGTC.

The rearrangement joins TRBV10-3 to TRBJ2-7; a weak D match, TRBD2 (6 bases). The V end was cut by 0 bases, the J end by 3 bases, with 9 bases between. The CDR3 spans 14 residues. Germline-derived CDR1 and CDR2 are ENHRY and SYGVKD. Written as DNA, the CDR3 is TGTGCCATCAGTGAGTCCCGCGGGGACTACGAGCAGTACGTC. Translated, it gives CAISESRGDYEQYV.

This clonotype was counted many times. This sequence joins TRBV5-1 and TRBJ2-5, with 13 bases lining up with TRBD2. The V segment lost 2 bases and the J segment 3 bases; nucleotides outside the gene matches: 1. The germline V gene has CDR1 SGHRS and CDR2 YFSETQ. This CDR3 has 15 amino acids. The CDR3 sequence: CASSFGTSGEETQYF. Here the CDR3 DNA reads TGCGCCAGCAGCTTCGGGACTAGCGGGGAAGAGACCCAGTACTTC.

This clonotype was seen a few times. This sequence joins TRBV5-1 and TRBJ2-5; possible D gene TRBD1, 6 bases. V was shortened by 2 bases and J by 2 bases, with 13 bases between the two germline ends. Germline loops: CDR1 SGHRS, CDR2 YFSETQ. The CDR3 sequence is 15 residues long. The chain's CDR3 is CASSFQQGSQETQYF. Written as DNA, the CDR3 is TGCGCCAGCAGCTTCCAGCAGGGGAGTCAAGAGACCCAGTACTTC.

This clonotype was detected a few times. The chain uses TRBV6-1 and TRBJ1-5; 9 bases agree with TRBD1. Germline CDR1 is MNHNS and CDR2 is SASEGT. J was trimmed by 7 bases and V by 3 bases; bases with no gene match: 16. CDR3 length equals 18 residues. CDR3 nucleotides: TGTGCCAGCAGTGATCCGGGACAGGGTAGTGGCGGCGGCCAGCCCCAGCATTTT. This sequence encodes CASSDPGQGSGGGQPQHF.